This passage covers 32 T cell receptor beta chains from one sample sequenced in a study of blood T cell repertoires in COVID-19. Profiling relied on immunoSEQ multiplex PCR, and the TCRdb table lists in-frame clones only, not all of them. The sample has roughly 100,000 clones, 65% to 80% seen once. The source material was peripheral blood. The receptors were gathered from a man between 65 and 85 years old with active or convalescent COVID-19.

The V call is TRBV14, the J call TRBJ1-6; 9 positions agree with TRBD1. CDR1 SGHDN and CDR2 FVKESK come from the germline V gene. V trimming: 1 base; J trimming: 9 bases; junction bases outside the gene matches: 7. The CDR3 runs 16 residues. The CDR3 DNA reads as TGTGCCAGCAGCCAAGGGACGACAGGGGGTAGTTCACCCCTCCACTTT. As protein: CASSQGTTGGSSPLHF.

The V gene is TRBV19, the J gene TRBJ2-1; D might be TRBD2 (6 bases). The V end was cut by 6 bases, the J end by 5 bases, with 17 bases between. The V gene's germline CDR1 is LNHDA and CDR2 SQIVND (reference sequence). This CDR3 region has 15 residues. CDR3 region: CASSPLRRVNNEQFF. Here the CDR3 DNA reads TGTGCCAGTAGCCCCCTGAGGAGGGTGAACAATGAGCAGTTCTTC. The whole variable domain, remainder taken from reference TRBV19 and TRBJ2-1, is DGGITQSPKYLFRKEGQNVTLSCEQNLNHDAMYWYRQDPGQGLRLIYYSQIVNDFQKGDIAEGYSVSREKKESFPLTVTSAQKNPTAFYLCASSPLRRVNNEQFFGPGTRLTVL.

The chain recombines TRBV7-9 with TRBJ1-2; perhaps TRBD1 as D (5 bases). Trimming removed 4 bases at V and 4 bases at J, with 7 bases between. The CDR3 spans 12 residues. Per the germline V gene, CDR1 is SEHNR and CDR2 is FQNEAQ (reference sequence). This CDR3 is CASSWDSYGYTF. In DNA, the CDR3 is TGTGCCAGCAGCTGGGACTCCTATGGCTACACCTTC.

The rearrangement uses TRBV3-1 (or the pseudogene TRBV3-2) and TRBJ1-2, with 7 bases lining up with TRBD1. J was trimmed by 8 bases and V by 2 bases; bases with no gene match: 14. This CDR3 spans 16 amino acids. CDR1 is LGHDT and CDR2 is YNNKEL in the germline V gene (reference sequence). The CDR3 DNA reads as TGTGCCAGCAGCCAAATCGCCCCTACAGGGGCTTTCGGCTACACCTTC. This codes for CASSQIAPTGAFGYTF.

This clone occurred many times. The rearrangement uses TRBV2 and TRBJ2-6; 7 positions match TRBD1. This CDR3 region has 14 residues. V dropped 7 bases and J dropped 2; count of bases not matched to a gene: 2. The germline CDR1 and CDR2 sequences are SNHLY and FYNNEI. CDR3: CASTGTAGANVLTF. In DNA, the CDR3 is TGTGCCAGCACGGGGACAGCTGGGGCCAACGTCCTGACTTTC.

The chain joins TRBV7-2 to TRBJ1-5; D call uncertain. Germline V CDR1 and CDR2: SGHTA, FQGNSA. There are 14 residues in the CDR3. Trimming stripped 3 bases from V and 5 bases from J, with 11 bases between. In nucleotides, the CDR3 is TGTGCCAGCAGCTTTGAGAGGAACCATCAGCCCCAGCATTTT. Translated: CASSFERNHQPQHF.

Note on this clone: One junction end disagrees with the germline gene, perhaps due to a read error. The gene calls are TRBV3-1 (or the pseudogene TRBV3-2) and TRBJ1-6; D is unresolved. Germline CDR1 is LGHDT and CDR2 is YNNKEL (reference sequence). There are 13 residues in the CDR3. The CDR3 reads CASSQAPGSALGF. The CDR3 coding sequence is TGTGCCAGCAGCCAAGCGCCAGGTTCGGCTCTTGGCTTT.

This sequence joins TRBV3-1 (or the pseudogene TRBV3-2) and TRBJ1-3; the D gene is possibly TRBD1 (6 bases). The germline CDR1 and CDR2 sequences are LGHDT and YNNKEL (reference sequence). Trimming pared 0 bases from V and 1 base from J, leaving 13 bases between. The length of the CDR3 is 17 residues. Here the CDR3 reads CASSQDPGTNSGNTIYF. CDR3 bases: TGTGCCAGCAGCCAAGATCCCGGGACAAATTCTGGAAACACCATATATTTT.

The rearrangement uses TRBV3-1 (or the pseudogene TRBV3-2) and TRBJ1-3; D may be TRBD1 (5 bases). This CDR3 region has 15 residues. Germline assignment: CDR1 LGHDT and CDR2 YNNKEL (reference sequence). Trimming left V 0 bases short and J 5 bases short, with 11 bases between. DNA for the CDR3: TGTGCCAGCAGCCAAGATGACCAGGGCAGAAACACCATATATTTT. Amino acids: CASSQDDQGRNTIYF.

DNA of the CDR3: TGTGCCAGCAGCTTAAGCGGGGGCTATGGCTACACCTTC. Residues: CASSLSGGYGYTF. The V call is TRBV11-1, the J call TRBJ1-2; D may be TRBD1 (5 bases). The CDR3 consists of 13 residues. V lost 2 bases and J 4 bases, leaving 8 bases between the germline ends. CDR1 SGHAT and CDR2 FQDESV come from the germline V gene (reference sequence).

The V call is TRBV19, the J call TRBJ2-5; 10 bases match TRBD2. Germline CDR1 and CDR2: LNHDA and SQIVND (reference sequence). This CDR3 is 16 amino acids long. After removal of 3 bases from V and 1 base from J, the junction contained 5 bases not matched to a gene. CDR3 residues: CASSIRLAGVQETQYF. CDR3 DNA sequence: TGTGCCAGTAGTATCAGGCTAGCGGGGGTCCAAGAGACCCAGTACTTC.

The rearrangement joins TRBV2 to TRBJ1-4, with D unclear. This CDR3 is built from 16 residues. V was clipped by 4 bases and J by 4 bases, with 16 bases between them. Germline lookup yields CDR1 SNHLY and CDR2 FYNNEI. The CDR3 is CASSARHPRLNEKLFF. As DNA, the CDR3 is TGTGCCAGCAGTGCTCGCCACCCAAGACTTAATGAAAAACTGTTTTTT.

The table lists this clone with a count of one. The chain joins TRBV21-1 to TRBJ1-4; the table calls TRBD1, which could not be checked here. TRBV21-1 is recorded as a pseudogene. The CDR3 has 18 residues. The CDR3 DNA sequence: TGTGCCAGCAGCATAAGCGGAACAGGGGGCCCCACTAATGAAAAACTGTTTTTT. This sequence encodes CASSISGTGGPTNEKLFF.

The rearrangement uses TRBV4-1 and TRBJ1-2, with TRBD1 identical over 8 bases. The germline V gene encodes CDR1 MGHRA and CDR2 YSYEKL. This CDR3 contains 15 residues. J was trimmed by 4 bases and V by 2 bases; bases with no gene match: 6. CDR3 bases: TGCGCCAGCAGCCAACCGGGACAGGCCACCTATGGCTACACCTTC. Protein: CASSQPGQATYGYTF.

The chain employs TRBV12-3 or TRBV12-4 and TRBJ2-7, with D possibly TRBD1 on 6 matching bases. There are 13 residues in the CDR3. V was pared by 3 bases and J by 7 bases, with 13 bases between. The CDR3 here is CASSFQGPGEQYF. The CDR3 DNA reads TGTGCCAGCAGTTTCCAGGGGCCTGGGGAGCAGTACTTC.

The chain links TRBV5-1 to TRBJ2-7, with 7 bases lining up with TRBD1. The CDR3 is made up of 13 amino acids. Germline V gene data show CDR1 as SGHRS and CDR2 as YFSETQ. Unmatched junction bases numbered 3, after V lost 4 bases and J lost 2 bases. As DNA, the CDR3 is TGCGCCAGCAGCGTGGGACAGACCTACGAGCAGTACTTC. Amino acids: CASSVGQTYEQYF. Full variable domain (outside the CDR3, taken from reference TRBV5-1 and TRBJ2-7): KAGVTQTPRYLIKTRGQQVTLSCSPISGHRSVSWYQQTPGQGLQFLFEYFSETQRNKGNFPGRFSGRQFSNSRSEMNVSTLELGDSALYLCASSVGQTYEQYFGPGTRLTVT.

The chain links TRBV4-2 to TRBJ2-3; 7 nucleotides agree with TRBD2. This CDR3 has 14 amino acids. Germline V gene data show CDR1 as LGHNA and CDR2 as YNFKEQ. V shed 1 base and J 6 bases; nucleotides not matched to a gene: 4. The chain's CDR3 is CASSQAAGLDTQYF. As DNA, the CDR3 is TGTGCCAGCAGCCAAGCAGCGGGGCTGGATACGCAGTATTTT.

The chain is built from TRBV30 and TRBJ1-1, with a weak D call TRBD1 (6 bases). The germline V gene encodes CDR1 GTSNPN and CDR2 SVGIG (reference sequence). CDR3 length: 12 residues. The V gene lost 2 bases and the J gene lost 5 bases, with 9 bases spanning the gap. The CDR3 reads CAWSQGRTEAFF. The CDR3 nucleotides are TGTGCCTGGAGTCAGGGGCGGACTGAAGCTTTCTTT.

The rearrangement links TRBV29-1 to TRBJ1-2, with D hard to call. The germline V and J ends were trimmed by 4 bases and 5 bases, with 8 bases remaining between them. Germline values: CDR1 SQVTM, CDR2 ANQGSEA. This CDR3 contains 11 residues. CDR3 sequence (DNA): TGCAGCGTTGGTACCGAGTATGGCTACACCTTC. Translation gives CSVGTEYGYTF.

This rearrangement joins TRBV25-1 to TRBJ1-2; TRBD1 matches 8 bases. Germline V lookup: CDR1 MGHDK, CDR2 SYGVNS. With V trimmed by 4 bases and J by 4 bases, 8 bases remained unmatched. The CDR3 is made up of 15 amino acids. The CDR3 DNA reads as TGTGCCAGCAGTGTAGGGGCAGGGGGCGGCTATGGCTACACCTTC. It is translated as CASSVGAGGGYGYTF.

The CDR3 DNA sequence: TGTGCCAGCAAGGGAGGGGGAGAGACCCAGTACTTC. Protein sequence: CASKGGGETQYF. V and J are TRBV2 and TRBJ2-5; D is perhaps TRBD2 (7 bases). CDR1 SNHLY and CDR2 FYNNEI come from the germline V gene. Trimming removed 7 bases from V and 4 bases from J, with 10 bases in between. The CDR3 extends over 12 amino acids.

The J gene is TRBJ1-1, the V gene TRBV28, with D possibly being TRBD1 (5 bases). Trimming stripped 6 bases from V and 1 base from J, with 9 bases between. The germline V gene has CDR1 MDHEN and CDR2 SYDVKM. The CDR3 has 13 amino acids. CDR3 amino acids: CASRAQGNTEAFF. In DNA form, the CDR3 reads TGTGCCAGCAGAGCCCAGGGGAACACTGAAGCTTTCTTT.

The chain combines TRBV28 with TRBJ1-2, with TRBD1 matching over 9 bases. V gave up 2 bases and J gave up 7 bases; unmatched junction bases: 8. Germline V CDR1 and CDR2: MDHEN, SYDVKM. CDR3 length: 15 amino acids. The CDR3 nucleotides read TGTGCCAGCAGTTTAGAAGGGACAGGGACCCTTGGCTACACCTTC. Its translation: CASSLEGTGTLGYTF.

This clone was seen a single time. V usage is TRBV4-1 and J usage is TRBJ2-7, with 8 bases aligning to TRBD1. J lost 4 bases, V lost 4 bases, and 9 bases had no gene match. Looked up from germline, CDR1 is MGHRA and CDR2 is YSYEKL. This CDR3 contains 15 residues. The CDR3 region is CASSPSEDRAYEQYF. The CDR3, as DNA: TGCGCCAGCAGCCCAAGCGAGGACAGGGCTTACGAGCAGTACTTC.

The V gene is TRBV9, the J gene TRBJ2-3, with 12 bases that match TRBD2. Per germline, CDR1 SGDLS and CDR2 YYNGEE. Trimming took 0 bases from V and 7 from J; bases not matched to a gene: 15. This CDR3 has 19 residues. The CDR3 nucleotides read TGTGCCAGCAGCGTAGACTCCTCATCCCTAGCGGGGGGGCGATATACGCAGTATTTT. As protein: CASSVDSSSLAGGRYTQYF.

This rearrangement joins TRBV3-1 (or the pseudogene TRBV3-2) to TRBJ1-2; D is unclear. The V gene's germline CDR1 is LGHDT and CDR2 YNNKEL (reference sequence). Trimming pared 3 bases from V and 4 bases from J, leaving 12 bases between. The CDR3 length is 14 residues. CDR3 DNA sequence: TGTGCCAGCAGCCAGGGAGAAGTGAGCTATGGCTACACCTTC. This gives the protein CASSQGEVSYGYTF.

The chain employs TRBV24-1 and TRBJ2-3; 7 bases agree with TRBD1. Looked up from germline, CDR1 is KGHDR and CDR2 is SFDVKD. V dropped 4 bases and J dropped 9; count of bases not matched to a gene: 6. This CDR3 is 13 amino acids long. The CDR3 DNA reads TGTGCCACCAGTGAACATACAGGGGTAACGCAGTATTTT. Its protein is CATSEHTGVTQYF.

The J gene is TRBJ2-2, the V gene TRBV5-6; 9 bases agree with TRBD1. The CDR3 runs to 17 residues. CDR1 SGHDT and CDR2 YYEEEE come from the germline V gene. V shed 4 bases and J 6 bases; nucleotides not matched to a gene: 13. The CDR3 reads CASSLNRGRGGSGELFF. The DNA for the CDR3 is TGTGCCAGCAGCCTAAACAGGGGGCGAGGCGGATCCGGGGAGCTGTTTTTT.

In its sample, this clone was seen a few times. The rearrangement uses TRBV27 and TRBJ1-2; TRBD1 agrees at 9 bases. Germline V CDR1 and CDR2: MNHEY, SMNVEV (reference sequence). V shed 1 base, J shed 5 bases, and the junction held 5 bases outside the gene matches. The CDR3 loop spans 15 amino acids. The CDR3 region has the DNA TGTGCCAGCAGTTTATGGGGACAGGGAAGTTATGGCTACACCTTC. Translation gives CASSLWGQGSYGYTF.

The chain employs TRBV18 and TRBJ2-1; TRBD1 matches 7 bases. Germline CDR1 reads KGHSH; CDR2 reads LQKENI. J gave up 9 bases and V 6 bases, and 5 bases lay outside the gene matches. This CDR3 has 12 residues. CDR3 sequence reads: CASSRDRAEQFF. DNA of the CDR3: TGTGCCAGCTCTCGTGACAGGGCTGAGCAGTTCTTC.

The chain couples TRBV19 to TRBJ2-2; TRBD2 agrees at 7 bases. Germline V gene sequence: CDR1 LNHDA, CDR2 SQIVND (reference sequence). CDR3 length: 16 amino acids. Trimming took 2 bases from V and 1 from J; bases not matched to a gene: 4. The CDR3 nucleotides read TGTGCCAGTAGTATAATGCTAGCGGTGAACACCGGGGAGCTGTTTTTT. This codes for CASSIMLAVNTGELFF. The whole variable domain, remainder taken from reference TRBV19 and TRBJ2-2, is DGGITQSPKYLFRKEGQNVTLSCEQNLNHDAMYWYRQDPGQGLRLIYYSQIVNDFQKGDIAEGYSVSREKKESFPLTVTSAQKNPTAFYLCASSIMLAVNTGELFFGEGSRLTVL.

This sequence joins TRBV9 and TRBJ2-2; possible D gene TRBD1, 5 bases. CDR1 is SGDLS and CDR2 is YYNGEE in the germline V gene. V lost 1 base to trimming and J lost 1 base, with 8 bases between them. The CDR3 is 15 residues long. CDR3 protein: CASSVQGLNTGELFF. The CDR3 DNA is TGTGCCAGCAGCGTACAGGGTTTGAACACCGGGGAGCTGTTTTTT.